The 11 T cell receptor beta chains reported below all come from one sample, sequenced in a study of T-cell reconstitution after alpha-beta-depleted transplantation in children. The authors prepared the TCRbeta library with unique molecular identifiers. TCRdb ran MiXCR on the PCR reads and lists one entry per CDR3 protein. The sample consists of approximately 510,000 distinct CDR3 sequences, around 20% of them appearing once. This sample comprised PBMCs from the stem cell graft donor, obtained from the stem cell graft. Receptors were obtained from a human donor who donated a stem cell graft to a child with acute lymphoblastic leukemia.

This clonotype was seen ten or more times. This rearrangement joins TRBV6-1 to TRBJ1-6, with TRBD1 as a possible D gene (5 bases). The CDR3 loop spans 14 amino acids. Deletions cut 3 bases from V and 9 bases from J, with 12 bases between. Germline lookup yields CDR1 MNHNS and CDR2 SASEGT. This chain's CDR3 is CASSDDQGVSPLHF. The CDR3 nucleotides are TGTGCCAGCAGTGATGACCAGGGCGTTTCACCCCTCCACTTT.

This clonotype was seen more than once but under ten times. The chain has TRBV29-1 and TRBJ2-7; unclear D gene. The CDR3 length is 11 residues. Between the trimmed V and J ends, which lost 6 bases and 4 bases, there was a span of 10 bases. Germline CDR1 reads SQVTM; CDR2 reads ANQGSEA. Here the CDR3 DNA reads TGCAGCGTCGAGTGGCTTTACGAGCAGTACTTC. The encoded protein is CSVEWLYEQYF.

The CDR3: CASGTGGSDTQYF. The CDR3 DNA reads as TGTGCCAGTGGGACAGGGGGATCAGATACGCAGTATTTT. V gene TRBV19 combines with J gene TRBJ2-3; 11 bases match TRBD1. The CDR3 runs 13 residues. With 8 bases clipped from V and 4 bases from J, the junction kept 2 bases outside the gene matches. Germline values: CDR1 LNHDA, CDR2 SQIVND (reference sequence).

J is TRBJ2-3 and V is TRBV19, with D hard to call. This CDR3 region has 12 residues. Germline V gene data show CDR1 as LNHDA and CDR2 as SQIVND (reference sequence). V dropped 3 bases and J dropped 10 bases, with 11 bases sitting between them. The CDR3 spells CASSISRQAQYF. The CDR3 DNA follows: TGTGCCAGTAGTATTAGTCGGCAGGCGCAGTATTTT.

The chain recombines TRBV29-1 with TRBJ2-3, with TRBD2 as a possible D gene (5 bases). The V end was cut by 8 bases, the J end by 7 bases, with 7 bases between. The length of the CDR3 is 9 residues. CDR1 is SQVTM and CDR2 is ANQGSEA in the germline V gene. The CDR3 region has the DNA TGCAGCCCGACTAATACGCAGTATTTT. It translates to CSPTNTQYF.

The chain combines TRBV20-1 with TRBJ1-5; TRBD1 is a possible D gene (5 bases). CDR1 is DFQATT, CDR2 SNEGSKA, per germline (reference sequence). The CDR3 length is 13 residues. Deletions cut 3 bases from V and 3 bases from J, with 9 bases between. The CDR3 coding sequence is TGCAGTGCTAGGCGGGACCTCAATCAGCCCCAGCATTTT. It specifies CSARRDLNQPQHF.

The V gene is TRBV20-1, the J gene TRBJ2-3; a possible D gene is TRBD2 (6 bases). Germline assignment: CDR1 DFQATT and CDR2 SNEGSKA (reference sequence). Trimming took off 8 bases at V and 1 base at J, with 13 bases between the two ends. CDR3 size: 13 residues. CDR3 nucleotide sequence: TGCAGTCAGTTCATAGCGGGCACAGATACGCAGTATTTT. Protein product: CSQFIAGTDTQYF.

V and J are TRBV7-8 and TRBJ2-1; tentatively, D is TRBD1 (5 bases). From germline, CDR1 is SGHVS and CDR2 FQNEAQ. The germline V and J ends were trimmed by 2 bases and 3 bases, with 11 bases remaining between them. The CDR3 contains 15 residues. The CDR3 nucleotides are TGTGCCAGCAGCTTAACCACAGGAATCTACAATGAGCAGTTCTTC. Translated: CASSLTTGIYNEQFF.

This chain uses TRBV2 with TRBJ1-1; no clear D. The CDR3 loop spans 13 amino acids. The germline CDR1 and CDR2 sequences are SNHLY and FYNNEI. V was clipped by 4 bases and J by 1 base, with 7 bases between them. CDR3 nucleotides: TGTGCCAGCAGTGTCCTAGGGAACACTGAAGCTTTCTTT. This gives the protein CASSVLGNTEAFF.

The DNA for the CDR3 is TGTGCCACCAGTGATTGTCAGGGGGGAAATCAGCCCCAGCATTTT. It specifies CATSDCQGGNQPQHF. The chain combines TRBV24-1 with TRBJ1-5, with 7 bases aligning to TRBD1. V was clipped by 2 bases and J by 4 bases; unmatched bases: 4. The CDR3 totals 15 residues. Germline CDR1 is KGHDR and CDR2 is SFDVKD.

The chain recombines TRBV29-1 with TRBJ2-1, with 12 bases aligning to TRBD2. V trimming: 0 bases; J trimming: 5 bases; junction bases outside the gene matches: 17. The CDR3 is 20 residues long. Germline values: CDR1 SQVTM, CDR2 ANQGSEA. The CDR3 bases are TGCAGCGTTGAAGATAGAGGACTAGCGGGGCGAGGGATGGAAGACAATGAGCAGTTCTTC. Protein: CSVEDRGLAGRGMEDNEQFF.